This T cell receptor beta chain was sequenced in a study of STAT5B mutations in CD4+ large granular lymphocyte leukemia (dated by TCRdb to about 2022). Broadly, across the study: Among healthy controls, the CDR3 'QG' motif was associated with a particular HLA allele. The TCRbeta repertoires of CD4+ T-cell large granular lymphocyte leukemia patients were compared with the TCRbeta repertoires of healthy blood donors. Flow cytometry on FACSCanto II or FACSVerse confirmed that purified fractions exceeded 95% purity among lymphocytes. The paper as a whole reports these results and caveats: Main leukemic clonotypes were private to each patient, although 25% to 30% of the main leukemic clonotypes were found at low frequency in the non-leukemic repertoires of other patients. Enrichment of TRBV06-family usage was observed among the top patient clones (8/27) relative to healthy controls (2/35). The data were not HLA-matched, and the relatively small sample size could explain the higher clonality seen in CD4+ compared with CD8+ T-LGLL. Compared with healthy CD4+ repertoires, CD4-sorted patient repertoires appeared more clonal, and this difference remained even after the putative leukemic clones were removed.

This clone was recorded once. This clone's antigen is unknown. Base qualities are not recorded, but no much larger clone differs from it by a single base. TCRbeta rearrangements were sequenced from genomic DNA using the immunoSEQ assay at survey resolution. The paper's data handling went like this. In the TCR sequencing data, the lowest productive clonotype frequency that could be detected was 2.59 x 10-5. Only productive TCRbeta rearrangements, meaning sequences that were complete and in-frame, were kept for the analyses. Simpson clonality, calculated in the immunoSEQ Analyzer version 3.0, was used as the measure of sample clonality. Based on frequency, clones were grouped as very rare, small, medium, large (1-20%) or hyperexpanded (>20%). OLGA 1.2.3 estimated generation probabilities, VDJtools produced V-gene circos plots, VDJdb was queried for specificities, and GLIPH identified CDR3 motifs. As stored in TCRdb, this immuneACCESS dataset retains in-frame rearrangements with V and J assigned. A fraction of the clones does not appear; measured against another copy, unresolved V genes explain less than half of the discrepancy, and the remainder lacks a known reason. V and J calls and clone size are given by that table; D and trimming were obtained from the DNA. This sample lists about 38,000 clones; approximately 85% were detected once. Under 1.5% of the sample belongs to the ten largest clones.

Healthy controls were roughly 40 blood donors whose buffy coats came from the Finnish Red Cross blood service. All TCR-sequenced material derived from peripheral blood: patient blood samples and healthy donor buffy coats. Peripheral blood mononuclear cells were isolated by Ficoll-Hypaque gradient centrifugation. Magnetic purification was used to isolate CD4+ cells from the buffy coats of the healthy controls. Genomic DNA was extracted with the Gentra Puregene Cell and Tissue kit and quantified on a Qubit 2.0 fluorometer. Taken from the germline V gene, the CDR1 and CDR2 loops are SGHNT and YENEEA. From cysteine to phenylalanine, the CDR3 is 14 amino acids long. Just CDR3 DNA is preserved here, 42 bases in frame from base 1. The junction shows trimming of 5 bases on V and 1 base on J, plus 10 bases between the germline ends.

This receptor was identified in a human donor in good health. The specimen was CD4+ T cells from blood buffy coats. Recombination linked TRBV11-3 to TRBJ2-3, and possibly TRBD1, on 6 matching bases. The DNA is TGTGCCAGCAGCACGGGACAACGCACAGATACGCAGTATTTT. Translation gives CASSTGQRTDTQYF.